This record looks at one T cell receptor beta chain sequence and its context. No antigen is known for it. The data derive from a study of cytomegalovirus exposure and HLA in healthy donors. Study-level information: Tens of millions of unique TCRs from HLA-typed donors made up an early data release. Study-level results: The authors later found most CMV-associated TCR beta chains appeared HLA-restricted. Under in vitro conditions, a few CMV-associated chains were confirmed as specific for CMV antigens.

The PCR used 60 Vbeta and 13 Jbeta primers. Method: immunoSEQ multiplex PCR; TCRdb's copy keeps in-frame clones and lacks some. The sample contains about 160,000 clones, around four fifths of which appear only once. Per germline, CDR1 GTSNPN and CDR2 SVGIG (reference sequence). V was clipped by 6 bases and J by 2 bases, with 4 bases between them. The CDR3 has 10 residues. The genes are TRBV30 and TRBJ1-1; no reliable D call. Sequencing was carried out using PBMCs. The TCR was taken from a female donor in good health and CMV-seronegative. CDR3 sequence reads: CACSNTEAFF. CDR3 bases: TGTGCCTGTTCTAACACTGAAGCTTTCTTT.